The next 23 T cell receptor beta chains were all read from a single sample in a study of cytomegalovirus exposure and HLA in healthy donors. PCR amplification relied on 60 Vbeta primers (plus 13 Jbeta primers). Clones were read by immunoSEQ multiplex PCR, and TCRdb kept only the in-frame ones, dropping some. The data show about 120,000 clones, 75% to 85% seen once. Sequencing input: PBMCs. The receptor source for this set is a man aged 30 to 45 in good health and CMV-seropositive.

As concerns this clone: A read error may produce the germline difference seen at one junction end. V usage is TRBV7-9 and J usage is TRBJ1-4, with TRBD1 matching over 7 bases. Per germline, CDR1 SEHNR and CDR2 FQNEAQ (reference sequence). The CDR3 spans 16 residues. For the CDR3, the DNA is TGTTCCAGCAGCTTAGTAAGGACAGGCCCTAATGAAAAACTGTTTTTT. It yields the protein CSSSLVRTGPNEKLFF.

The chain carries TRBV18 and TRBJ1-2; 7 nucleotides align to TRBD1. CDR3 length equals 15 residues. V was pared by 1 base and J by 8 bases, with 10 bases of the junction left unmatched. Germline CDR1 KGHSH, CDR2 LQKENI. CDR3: CASSPRTGAEEGYTF. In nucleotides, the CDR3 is TGTGCCAGCTCACCACGTACAGGGGCAGAAGAGGGCTACACCTTC. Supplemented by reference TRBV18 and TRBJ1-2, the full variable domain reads NAGVMQNPRHLVRRRGQEARLRCSPMKGHSHVYWYRQLPEEGLKFMVYLQKENIIDESGMPKERFSAEFPKEGPSILRIQQVVRGDSAAYFCASSPRTGAEEGYTFGSGTRLTVV.

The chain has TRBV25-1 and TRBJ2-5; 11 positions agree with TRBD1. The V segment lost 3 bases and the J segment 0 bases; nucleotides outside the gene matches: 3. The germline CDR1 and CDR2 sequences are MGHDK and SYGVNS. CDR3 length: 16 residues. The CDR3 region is CASSELGQGDQETQYF. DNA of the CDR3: TGTGCCAGCAGTGAGTTGGGACAGGGGGACCAAGAGACCCAGTACTTC.

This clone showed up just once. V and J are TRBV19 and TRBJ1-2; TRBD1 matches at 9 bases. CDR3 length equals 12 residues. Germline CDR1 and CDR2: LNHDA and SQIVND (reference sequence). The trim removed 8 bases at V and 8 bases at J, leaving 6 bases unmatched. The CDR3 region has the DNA TGTGCCAGTCTCGGACAGGGGAAAGGCTACACCTTC. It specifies CASLGQGKGYTF.

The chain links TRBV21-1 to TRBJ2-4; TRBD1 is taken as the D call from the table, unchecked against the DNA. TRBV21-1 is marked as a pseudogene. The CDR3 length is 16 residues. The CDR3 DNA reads TGTGCCAGCAGCCCTAAACAGGGGAAAGCCAAAAACAGTCAGTACTTC. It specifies CASSPKQGKAKNSQYF.

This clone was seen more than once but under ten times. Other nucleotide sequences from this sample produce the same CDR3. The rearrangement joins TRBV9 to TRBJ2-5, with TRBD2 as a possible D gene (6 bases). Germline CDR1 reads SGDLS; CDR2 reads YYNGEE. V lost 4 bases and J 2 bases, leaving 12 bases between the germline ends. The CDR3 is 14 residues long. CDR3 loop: CASSMGGSQETQYF. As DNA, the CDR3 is TGTGCCAGCAGCATGGGAGGCAGTCAAGAGACCCAGTACTTC.

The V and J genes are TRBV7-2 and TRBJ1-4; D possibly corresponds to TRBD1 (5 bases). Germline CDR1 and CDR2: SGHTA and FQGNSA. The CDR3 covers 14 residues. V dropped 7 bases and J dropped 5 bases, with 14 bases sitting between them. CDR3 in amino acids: CASTPFRTNEKLFF. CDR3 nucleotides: TGTGCCAGCACACCTTTCCGGACAAATGAAAAACTGTTTTTT.

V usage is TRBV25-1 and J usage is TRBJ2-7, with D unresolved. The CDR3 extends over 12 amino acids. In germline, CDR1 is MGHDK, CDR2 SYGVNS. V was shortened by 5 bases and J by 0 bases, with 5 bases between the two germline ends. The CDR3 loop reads CASSPSSYEQYF. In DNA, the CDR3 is TGTGCCAGCAGTCCGAGCTCCTACGAGCAGTACTTC.

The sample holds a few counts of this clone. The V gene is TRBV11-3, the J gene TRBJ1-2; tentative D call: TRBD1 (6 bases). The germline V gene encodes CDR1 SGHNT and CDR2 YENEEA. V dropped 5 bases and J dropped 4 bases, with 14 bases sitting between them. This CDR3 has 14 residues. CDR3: CASSRNGQIYGYTF. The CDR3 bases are TGTGCCAGCAGCCGCAACGGACAGATCTATGGCTACACCTTC.

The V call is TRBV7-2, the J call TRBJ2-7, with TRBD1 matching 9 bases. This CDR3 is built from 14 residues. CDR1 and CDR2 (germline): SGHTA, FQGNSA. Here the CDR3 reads CASKPGTGSYEQYF. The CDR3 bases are TGTGCTTCAAAACCCGGGACAGGGTCCTACGAGCAGTACTTC.

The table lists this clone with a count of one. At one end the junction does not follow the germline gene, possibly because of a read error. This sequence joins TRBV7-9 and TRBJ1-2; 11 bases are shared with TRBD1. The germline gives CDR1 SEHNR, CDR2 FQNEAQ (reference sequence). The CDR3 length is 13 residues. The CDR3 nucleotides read TGTTCCAGCAGCTTAGCCGGACAGGGGGCAGCCACCTTC. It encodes CSSSLAGQGAATF.

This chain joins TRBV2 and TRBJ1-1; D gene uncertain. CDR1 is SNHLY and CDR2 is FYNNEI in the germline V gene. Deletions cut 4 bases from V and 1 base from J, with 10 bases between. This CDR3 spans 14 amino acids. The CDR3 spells CASSGGLSNTEAFF. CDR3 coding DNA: TGTGCCAGCAGTGGCGGACTGTCGAACACTGAAGCTTTCTTT.

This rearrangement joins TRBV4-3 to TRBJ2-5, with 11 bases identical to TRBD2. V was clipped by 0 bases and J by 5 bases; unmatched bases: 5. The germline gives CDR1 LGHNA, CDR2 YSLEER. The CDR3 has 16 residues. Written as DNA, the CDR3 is TGCGCCAGCAGCCAAGAAGCTAGCGGGGGGCAGGAGACCCAGTACTTC. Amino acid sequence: CASSQEASGGQETQYF.

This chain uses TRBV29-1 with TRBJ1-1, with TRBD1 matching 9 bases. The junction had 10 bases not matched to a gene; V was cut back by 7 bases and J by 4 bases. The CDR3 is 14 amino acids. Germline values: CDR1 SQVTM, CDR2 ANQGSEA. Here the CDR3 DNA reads TGCAGCGCCTCTGACACAGGGGGCTTCACTGAAGCTTTCTTT. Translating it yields CSASDTGGFTEAFF.

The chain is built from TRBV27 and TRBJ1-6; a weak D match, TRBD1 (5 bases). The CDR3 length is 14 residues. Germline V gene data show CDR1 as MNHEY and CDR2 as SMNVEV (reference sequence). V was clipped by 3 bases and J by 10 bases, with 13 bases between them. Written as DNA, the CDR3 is TGTGCCAGCAGTTTGGAAGGGGTTGGGTCACCCCTCCACTTT. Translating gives CASSLEGVGSPLHF.

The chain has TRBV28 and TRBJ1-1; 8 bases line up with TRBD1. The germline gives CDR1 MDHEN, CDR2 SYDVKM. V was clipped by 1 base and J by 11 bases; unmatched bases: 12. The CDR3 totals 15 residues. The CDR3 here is CASSLSQGGRLDAFF. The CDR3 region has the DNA TGTGCCAGCAGTTTATCACAGGGGGGGAGACTGGATGCTTTCTTT.

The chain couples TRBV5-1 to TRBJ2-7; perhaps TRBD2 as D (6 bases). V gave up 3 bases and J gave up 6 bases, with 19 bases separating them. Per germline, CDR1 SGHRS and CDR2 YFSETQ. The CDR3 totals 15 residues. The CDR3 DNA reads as TGCGCCAGCAGCTCCTTACCGGGACTCCCCTCCGAGCAGTACTTC. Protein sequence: CASSSLPGLPSEQYF. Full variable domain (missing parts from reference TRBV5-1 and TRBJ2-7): KAGVTQTPRYLIKTRGQQVTLSCSPISGHRSVSWYQQTPGQGLQFLFEYFSETQRNKGNFPGRFSGRQFSNSRSEMNVSTLELGDSALYLCASSSLPGLPSEQYFGPGTRLTVT.

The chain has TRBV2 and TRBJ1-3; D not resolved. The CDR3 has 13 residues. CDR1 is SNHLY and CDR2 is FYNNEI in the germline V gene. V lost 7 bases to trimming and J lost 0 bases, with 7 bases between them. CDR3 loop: CASTQDSGNTIYF. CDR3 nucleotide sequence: TGTGCCAGCACCCAGGACTCTGGAAACACCATATATTTT.

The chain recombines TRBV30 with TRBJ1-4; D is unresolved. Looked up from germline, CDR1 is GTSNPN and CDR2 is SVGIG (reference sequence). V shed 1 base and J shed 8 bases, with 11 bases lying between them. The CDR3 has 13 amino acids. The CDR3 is CAWSASLGEKLFF. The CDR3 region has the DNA TGTGCCTGGAGTGCCTCGTTGGGCGAAAAACTGTTTTTT.

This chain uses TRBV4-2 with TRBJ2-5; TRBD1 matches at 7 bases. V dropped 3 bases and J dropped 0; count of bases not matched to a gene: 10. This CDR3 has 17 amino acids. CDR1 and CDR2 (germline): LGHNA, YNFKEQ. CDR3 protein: CASSQDRTGTDQETQYF. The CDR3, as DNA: TGTGCCAGCAGCCAGGACAGAACCGGGACAGACCAAGAGACCCAGTACTTC.

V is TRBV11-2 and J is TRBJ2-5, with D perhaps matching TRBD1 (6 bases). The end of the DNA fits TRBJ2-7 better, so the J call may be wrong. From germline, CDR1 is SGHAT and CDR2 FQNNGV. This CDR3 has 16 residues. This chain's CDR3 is CASSPFLEQGTYEQYF. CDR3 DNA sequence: TGTGCCAGCAGTCCCTTCCTGGAACAGGGAACCTACGAGCAGTACTTC.

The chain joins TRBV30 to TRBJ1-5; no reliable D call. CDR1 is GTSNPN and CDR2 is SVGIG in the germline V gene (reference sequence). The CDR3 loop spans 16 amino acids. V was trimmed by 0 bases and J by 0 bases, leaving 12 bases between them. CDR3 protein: CAWSVPAGSSNQPQHF. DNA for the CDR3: TGTGCCTGGAGTGTACCCGCGGGCAGTAGCAATCAGCCCCAGCATTTT.

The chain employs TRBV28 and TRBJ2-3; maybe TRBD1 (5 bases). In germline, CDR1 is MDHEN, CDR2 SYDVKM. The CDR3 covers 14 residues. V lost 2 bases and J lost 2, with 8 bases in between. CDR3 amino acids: CASSLGRDTDTQYF. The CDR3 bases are TGTGCCAGCAGTTTAGGCAGGGACACAGATACGCAGTATTTT.